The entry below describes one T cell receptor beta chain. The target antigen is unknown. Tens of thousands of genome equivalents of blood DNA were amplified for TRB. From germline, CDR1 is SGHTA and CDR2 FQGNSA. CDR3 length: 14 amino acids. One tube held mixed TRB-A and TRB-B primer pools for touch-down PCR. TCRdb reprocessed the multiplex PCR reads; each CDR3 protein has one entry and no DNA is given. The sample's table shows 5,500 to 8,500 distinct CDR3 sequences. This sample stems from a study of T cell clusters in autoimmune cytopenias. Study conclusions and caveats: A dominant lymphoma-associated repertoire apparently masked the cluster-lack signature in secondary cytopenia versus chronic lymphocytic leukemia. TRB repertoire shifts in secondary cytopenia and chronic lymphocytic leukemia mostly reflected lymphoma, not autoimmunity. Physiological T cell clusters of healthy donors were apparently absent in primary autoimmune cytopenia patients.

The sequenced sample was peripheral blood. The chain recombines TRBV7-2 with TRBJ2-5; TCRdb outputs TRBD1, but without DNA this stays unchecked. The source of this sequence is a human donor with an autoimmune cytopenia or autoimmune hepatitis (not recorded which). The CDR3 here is CASSSVTGGETQYF. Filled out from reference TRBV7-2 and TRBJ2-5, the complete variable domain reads GAGVSQSPSNKVTEKGKDVELRCDPISGHTALYWYRQSLGQGLEFLIYFQGNSAPDKSGLPSDRFSAERTGGSVSTLTIQRTQQEDSAVYLCASSSVTGGETQYFGPGTRLLVL.